A selection of T cell receptor beta chains follows, all from one sample in a study of CD4+ T cells in melanoma. Sequencing was performed with immunoSEQ multiplex PCR; in TCRdb, only in-frame clones are kept and a portion is missing. The data hold about 21,000 clones, with approximately 80% observed a single time. Sequenced: cells from a culture (not recorded whether cultured in vitro). The source of these receptors is a human donor with melanoma. Each CDR3 is given with its conserved first and last residue. Fields, in order: CDR3 DNA, CDR3 protein, D gene, clone size, V gene, J gene. A D gene is named only where the DNA matches it firmly. Rows may omit the clone size; those that give it use once, few, many or a size class.

TGTGCCAGCAGGATTATCGGCACTGAAGCTTTCTTT	CASRIIGTEAFF	.	.	TRBV7-9	TRBJ1-1
TGTGCCAGCAGTGGGGACCGGGACAGGGCTTATTCACCCCTCCACTTT	CASSGDRDRAYSPLHF	TRBD1	.	TRBV2	TRBJ1-6
TGTGCCAGCTCACTAACCCGGGACACCTACACCTTC	CASSLTRDTYTF	.	.	TRBV18	TRBJ1-2
TGTGCCAGCAGTGGGGGGCTCGGAAACACCATATATTTT	CASSGGLGNTIYF	.	few	TRBV2	TRBJ1-3
TGCGCCAGCAGCTTGGACACCGACACAGATACGCAGTATTTT	CASSLDTDTDTQYF	.	.	TRBV5-1	TRBJ2-3
TGTGCCAGTCACCGGGGACAGGGGTCTGGAAACACCATATATTTT	CASHRGQGSGNTIYF	TRBD1	.	TRBV18	TRBJ1-3
TGTGCCAGCACCCCGGATCCCGGAACGCGCGAGCAGTACTTC	CASTPDPGTREQYF	.	few	TRBV5-4	TRBJ2-7
TGTGCCAGCAGCGGGGGAGGGTTTAACTACGAGCAGTACTTC	CASSGGGFNYEQYF	TRBD2	.	TRBV5-4	TRBJ2-7
TGTGCCAGCAGCCGAGACCAAAACACTGAAGCTTTCTTT	CASSRDQNTEAFF	.	.	TRBV7-9	TRBJ1-1
TGTGCCAGCAGCTCCTGGGGGGGAGCCTACGAGCAGTACTTC	CASSSWGGAYEQYF	TRBD2	once	TRBV11-3	TRBJ2-7